These T cell receptor beta chains were read from a single sample in a study of cytomegalovirus exposure and HLA in healthy donors. Here immunoSEQ multiplex PCR was the method, and the copy in TCRdb shows in-frame clones only, minus some. The table shows approximately 97,000 clones, with roughly three fifths occurring only once. The sequenced material came from PBMCs. The source is a human donor in good health. The CDR3 runs from the conserved cysteine through the conserved F or W. D genes are given only for firm matches. The size of a clone is reported for some rows only, either as once, few or many, or as a class for expanded clones.

clone size	V gene	D gene	J gene	CDR3 protein	CDR3 DNA
NA	TRBV2	TRBD2	TRBJ2-5	CASSGLAGGWGKTQYF	TGTGCCAGCAGTGGACTAGCGGGAGGGTGGGGGAAGACCCAGTACTTC
NA	TRBV7-9	NA	TRBJ2-7	CASSLVNGADEQYF	TGTGCCAGCAGCTTAGTAAACGGCGCGGACGAGCAGTACTTC
few	TRBV19	NA	TRBJ2-7	CASSIEGVAGEQYF	TGTGCCAGTAGTATAGAAGGGGTGGCAGGCGAGCAGTACTTC
NA	TRBV5-4	NA	TRBJ2-3	CASSPRVSGTDTQYF	TGTGCCAGCAGCCCGAGGGTCAGCGGCACAGATACGCAGTATTTT
NA	TRBV4-1	NA	TRBJ2-5	CASSQDRGAQETQYF	TGCGCCAGCAGCCAAGATCGGGGGGCCCAAGAGACCCAGTACTTC
few	TRBV4-1	TRBD1	TRBJ1-1	CASAVPGQGANTEAFF	TGCGCCAGCGCCGTACCAGGACAGGGAGCGAACACTGAAGCTTTCTTT
NA	TRBV7-8	TRBD2	TRBJ2-1	CASSLGPLAGWPTDEQFF	TGTGCCAGCAGCTTAGGGCCCCTAGCGGGATGGCCCACCGATGAGCAGTTCTTC
NA	TRBV5-5	NA	TRBJ2-7	CASSNPTLSEQYF	TGTGCCAGCTCTAATCCGACACTCTCCGAGCAGTACTTC
NA	TRBV28	TRBD1	TRBJ1-1	CASSPGDSSNTEAFF	TGTGCCAGCAGTCCTGGGGACAGCTCGAACACTGAAGCTTTCTTT
NA	TRBV30	NA	TRBJ2-7	CAWSVGAYEQYF	TGTGCCTGGAGTGTCGGAGCCTACGAGCAGTACTTC
NA	TRBV4-2	NA	TRBJ1-3	CASSQDLQVGPRNTIYF	TGTGCCAGCAGCCAAGATCTACAGGTTGGTCCTCGTAACACCATATATTTT
NA	TRBV19	TRBD1	TRBJ2-1	CASSIANRGLANEQFF	TGTGCCAGTAGTATAGCAAACAGGGGGCTGGCCAATGAGCAGTTCTTC
few	TRBV19	TRBD1	TRBJ2-2	CASTTLGTVNTGELFF	TGTGCCAGTACTACTCTAGGGACAGTGAACACCGGGGAGCTGTTTTTT
NA	TRBV6-5	NA	TRBJ2-7	CASSWGGGYEQYF	TGTGCCAGCAGTTGGGGAGGGGGCTACGAGCAGTACTTC
NA	TRBV18	NA	TRBJ2-1	CASSSIASGVSSYNEQFF	TGTGCCAGCTCATCTATAGCGTCAGGAGTTTCATCCTACAATGAGCAGTTCTTC
few	TRBV25-1	NA	TRBJ2-5	CASRQGVETQYF	TGTGCCAGCAGACAGGGCGTAGAGACCCAGTACTTC
few	TRBV14	NA	TRBJ2-5	CASSRTVMDETQYF	TGTGCCAGCAGCCGGACAGTAATGGATGAGACCCAGTACTTC
NA	TRBV6-1	NA	TRBJ1-3	CASSEGTVGNTIYF	TGTGCCAGCAGTGAAGGGACAGTTGGAAACACCATATATTTT
NA	TRBV6-6	NA	TRBJ1-5	CASSYGGGNQPQHF	TGTGCCAGCAGTTACGGCGGCGGCAATCAGCCCCAGCATTTT